One and the same sample provided the 24 T cell receptor beta chains below, sequenced in a study of cytomegalovirus exposure and HLA in healthy donors. The PCR made use of 60 Vbeta and 13 Jbeta primers. Sequencing used immunoSEQ multiplex PCR; TCRdb keeps in-frame clones, though not all of them. This sample has about 170,000 clones, with over 75% found just once. Material for sequencing was PBMCs. These receptors were taken from a female donor in good health and CMV-seronegative.

CDR3 residues: CASSVDSRSYEQYF. The CDR3 nucleotides read TGTGCCAGCAGCGTGGACTCTCGATCCTACGAGCAGTACTTC. The genes are TRBV9 and TRBJ2-7; TRBD2 is a possible D gene (5 bases). Trimming cost V 2 bases and J 1 base, with 10 bases left between them. The CDR3 runs 14 residues. Looked up from germline, CDR1 is SGDLS and CDR2 is YYNGEE.

The chain combines TRBV28 with TRBJ2-3; 9 nucleotides agree with TRBD1. After removal of 2 bases from V and 0 bases from J, the junction contained 3 bases not matched to a gene. Germline V CDR1 and CDR2: MDHEN, SYDVKM. The CDR3 extends over 16 amino acids. In nucleotides, the CDR3 is TGTGCCAGCAGTTTAACAGGGGGCGTTAGCACAGATACGCAGTATTTT. The encoded protein is CASSLTGGVSTDTQYF.

The rearrangement links TRBV5-1 to TRBJ1-1; possible D gene TRBD1, 6 bases. CDR3 length: 15 residues. The germline CDR1 and CDR2 sequences are SGHRS and YFSETQ. Between the trimmed V and J ends, which lost 4 bases and 1 base, there was a span of 14 bases. CDR3 amino acids: CASSLATGRNTEAFF. In nucleotides, the CDR3 is TGCGCCAGCAGCCTGGCAACAGGGCGGAACACTGAAGCTTTCTTT. The variable domain in full, completed from reference TRBV5-1 and TRBJ1-1, reads KAGVTQTPRYLIKTRGQQVTLSCSPISGHRSVSWYQQTPGQGLQFLFEYFSETQRNKGNFPGRFSGRQFSNSRSEMNVSTLELGDSALYLCASSLATGRNTEAFFGQGTRLTVV.

This chain joins TRBV14 and TRBJ1-1; D might be TRBD1 (6 bases). The CDR3 has 15 residues. Germline CDR1 SGHDN, CDR2 FVKESK. V was cut by 2 bases and J by 5 bases, with 15 bases left in between. The CDR3 DNA sequence: TGTGCCAGCAGCCAAACAACAGGGCCGGGGACTGAAGCTTTCTTT. This translates into CASSQTTGPGTEAFF.

The chain has TRBV19 and TRBJ2-2; TRBD1 matches at 8 bases. This CDR3 contains 19 residues. Germline V lookup: CDR1 LNHDA, CDR2 SQIVND (reference sequence). J gave up 0 bases and V 0 bases, and 9 bases lay outside the gene matches. CDR3 region: CASSIDLAGGKTNTGELFF. In nucleotides, the CDR3 is TGTGCCAGTAGTATAGACTTGGCAGGGGGCAAGACGAACACCGGGGAGCTGTTTTTT. The complete variable domain, with remaining parts taken from reference TRBV19 and TRBJ2-2, reads DGGITQSPKYLFRKEGQNVTLSCEQNLNHDAMYWYRQDPGQGLRLIYYSQIVNDFQKGDIAEGYSVSREKKESFPLTVTSAQKNPTAFYLCASSIDLAGGKTNTGELFFGEGSRLTVL.

V usage is TRBV6-5 and J usage is TRBJ2-7; D is possibly TRBD2 (5 bases). This CDR3 is built from 13 residues. V lost 5 bases and J 6 bases, leaving 14 bases between the germline ends. Germline CDR1 and CDR2: MNHEY and SVGAGI. CDR3 coding DNA: TGTGCCAGCAGTCCACGGGGTCCCCTCGAGCAGTACTTC. It translates to CASSPRGPLEQYF.

The rearrangement uses TRBV11-2 and TRBJ2-3, with TRBD1 identical over 7 bases. The CDR3 runs to 17 residues. The V segment lost 3 bases and the J segment 0 bases; nucleotides outside the gene matches: 9. Germline CDR1 is SGHAT and CDR2 is FQNNGV. CDR3 sequence: CASSLSRDSQSTDTQYF. The CDR3 DNA sequence: TGTGCCAGCAGCTTGTCCCGGGACAGCCAAAGCACAGATACGCAGTATTTT.

This clone was recorded once. The V and J genes are TRBV9 and TRBJ1-1, with D tentatively TRBD1 (5 bases). This CDR3 is built from 17 residues. Germline V gives CDR1 SGDLS, CDR2 YYNGEE. Trimming pared 0 bases from V and 0 bases from J, leaving 15 bases between. CDR3 in DNA: TGTGCCAGCAGCGTAGGGGAAGGACGGACATTGAACACTGAAGCTTTCTTT. It specifies CASSVGEGRTLNTEAFF.

The chain carries TRBV6-6 and TRBJ1-1; weak D call: TRBD1 (6 bases). The ends were cut back, 0 bases at V and 4 bases at J, with 15 bases in the middle. Germline assignment: CDR1 MNHNY and CDR2 SVGAGI (reference sequence). This CDR3 comprises 16 residues. The CDR3 spells CASSYSSAGAGTEAFF. The CDR3, as DNA: TGTGCCAGCAGTTACTCGTCGGCAGGGGCAGGCACTGAAGCTTTCTTT.

The rearrangement links TRBV30 to TRBJ2-5; D is undetermined. With the DNA end fitting TRBJ2-7 better, the J assignment may be wrong. The CDR3 has 10 residues. Germline V CDR1 and CDR2: GTSNPN, SVGIG (reference sequence). The CDR3 spells CAWSDHEQYF. In DNA, the CDR3 is TGTGCCTGGAGTGACCACGAGCAGTACTTC.

The chain couples TRBV28 to TRBJ2-5; 10 bases map to TRBD1. The germline V gene encodes CDR1 MDHEN and CDR2 SYDVKM. The CDR3 spans 15 residues. The ends lost 7 bases at V and 5 bases at J; junction bases unmatched: 10. The CDR3 DNA reads TGTGCCAGCACCCCCTGGACAGGGGGTGGGGAGACCCAGTACTTC. This encodes CASTPWTGGGETQYF.

This chain connects TRBV9 to TRBJ2-3; possibly TRBD1 for D (5 bases). There are 15 residues in the CDR3. Trimming pared 0 bases from V and 5 bases from J, leaving 13 bases between. CDR1 is SGDLS and CDR2 is YYNGEE in the germline V gene. CDR3 nucleotides: TGTGCCAGCAGCGTAGGGGGCGAGCTGGGAGATACGCAGTATTTT. This codes for CASSVGGELGDTQYF.

With regard to this clone: It is unclear where the CDR3 begins or ends on the DNA, so no DNA is shown, and the CDR3 is as TCRdb lists it. The chain carries TRBV21-1 and TRBJ1-2. TRBV21-1 is a documented pseudogene. A total of 18 residues make up the CDR3, ends included. CDR3 loop: CASSKGRRVAVGNYGYTF.

The chain is built from TRBV19 and TRBJ1-6; 8 nucleotides line up with TRBD1. The V segment lost 4 bases and the J segment 10 bases; nucleotides outside the gene matches: 9. The CDR3 sequence is 15 residues long. CDR1 and CDR2 (germline): LNHDA, SQIVND (reference sequence). The CDR3 sequence is CASSSPPGGGSPLHF. Written as DNA, the CDR3 is TGTGCCAGTAGTAGCCCTCCAGGGGGCGGATCACCCCTCCACTTT.

V gene TRBV28 combines with J gene TRBJ2-7; the D gene is possibly TRBD1 (6 bases). Germline V lookup: CDR1 MDHEN, CDR2 SYDVKM. V was clipped by 7 bases and J by 3 bases, with 13 bases between them. This CDR3 has 13 residues. The DNA for the CDR3 is TGTGCCAGCAACCGACAGGTCATCTACGAGCAGTACTTC. This sequence encodes CASNRQVIYEQYF.

This clone was seen just once. Mismatch with germline at one junction end may stem from a read error. The chain is built from TRBV7-9 and TRBJ1-6; no definite D call. This CDR3 is 15 amino acids long. CDR1 is SEHNR, CDR2 FQNEAQ, per germline (reference sequence). The CDR3 loop reads CSSSLGSTRDSPLHF. The CDR3 coding sequence is TGTTCCAGCAGCTTAGGATCCACTAGGGATTCACCCCTCCACTTT. Using reference TRBV7-9 and TRBJ1-6 for the parts outside the CDR3, the full variable domain is DTGVSQNPRHKITKRGQNVTFRCDPISEHNRLYWYRQTLGQGPEFLTYFQNEAQLEKSRLLSDRFSAERPKGSFSTLEIQRTEQGDSAMYLCSSSLGSTRDSPLHFGNGTRLTVT.

This chain connects TRBV6-1 to TRBJ2-1, with 12 nucleotides matching TRBD2. Germline assignment: CDR1 MNHNS and CDR2 SASEGT. V gave up 3 bases and J gave up 7 bases; unmatched junction bases: 7. The CDR3 extends over 16 amino acids. The CDR3 sequence is CASSDPGTSGPNEQFF. CDR3 sequence (DNA): TGTGCCAGCAGTGACCCCGGGACTAGCGGGCCGAATGAGCAGTTCTTC.

This clone was picked up a small number of times. V is TRBV9 and J is TRBJ1-1; D not resolved. The CDR3 has 14 residues. Looked up from germline, CDR1 is SGDLS and CDR2 is YYNGEE. Trimming left V 0 bases short and J 0 bases short, with 6 bases between. CDR3 bases: TGTGCCAGCAGCGTAGCCGGGGTGAACACTGAAGCTTTCTTT. It codes for CASSVAGVNTEAFF.

The CDR3 reads CASSLGPGGYGYTF. The CDR3 DNA sequence: TGTGCCAGCAGTTTAGGCCCGGGAGGCTATGGCTACACCTTC. The V gene is TRBV28, the J gene TRBJ1-2, with no clear D. V lost 2 bases to trimming and J lost 4 bases, with 11 bases between them. This CDR3 is 14 amino acids long. CDR1 is MDHEN and CDR2 is SYDVKM in the germline V gene.

The J gene is TRBJ2-1, the V gene TRBV28, with 9 nucleotides matching TRBD2. Germline loops: CDR1 MDHEN, CDR2 SYDVKM. The CDR3 contains 16 residues. After removal of 2 bases from V and 7 bases from J, the junction contained 9 bases not matched to a gene. Here the CDR3 reads CASSLRASGKVNEQFF. The CDR3 DNA follows: TGTGCCAGCAGTTTACGGGCTAGCGGGAAAGTGAATGAGCAGTTCTTC.

The rearrangement links TRBV6-6 to TRBJ2-7, with 9 bases lining up with TRBD1. V shed 2 bases, J shed 6 bases, and the junction held 5 bases outside the gene matches. Germline lookup yields CDR1 MNHNY and CDR2 SVGAGI (reference sequence). The CDR3 loop spans 14 amino acids. The CDR3 loop reads CASSYRTGEGEQYF. DNA for the CDR3: TGTGCCAGCAGTTACCGGACAGGGGAGGGCGAGCAGTACTTC.

This clone was found a few times. V usage is TRBV5-1 and J usage is TRBJ2-6; D is unresolved. The germline CDR1 and CDR2 sequences are SGHRS and YFSETQ. Trimming took off 1 base at V and 0 bases at J, with 20 bases between the two ends. This CDR3 has 20 residues. The CDR3 here is CASSLRPLGLQSSGANVLTF. The CDR3 coding sequence is TGCGCCAGCAGCTTGCGCCCTCTAGGTTTGCAAAGCTCTGGGGCCAACGTCCTGACTTTC.

This clone was recorded a few times. The J gene is TRBJ2-7, the V gene TRBV29-1; D is possibly TRBD1 (6 bases). The CDR3 totals 14 residues. The germline CDR1 and CDR2 sequences are SQVTM and ANQGSEA. Trimming left V 0 bases short and J 4 bases short, with 13 bases between. The DNA for the CDR3 is TGCAGCGTTGAAGACGACAGGCGTGCGTACGAGCAGTACTTC. Translated, it gives CSVEDDRRAYEQYF.

The chain is built from TRBV10-3 and TRBJ1-1, with D maybe TRBD1 (5 bases). Per the germline V gene, CDR1 is ENHRY and CDR2 is SYGVKD. The CDR3 has 14 amino acids. The V and J ends lost 4 bases and 1 base respectively, with 10 bases between them. The CDR3 is CAISGAGPNTEAFF. The CDR3 DNA reads TGTGCCATCAGTGGGGCAGGGCCGAACACTGAAGCTTTCTTT.